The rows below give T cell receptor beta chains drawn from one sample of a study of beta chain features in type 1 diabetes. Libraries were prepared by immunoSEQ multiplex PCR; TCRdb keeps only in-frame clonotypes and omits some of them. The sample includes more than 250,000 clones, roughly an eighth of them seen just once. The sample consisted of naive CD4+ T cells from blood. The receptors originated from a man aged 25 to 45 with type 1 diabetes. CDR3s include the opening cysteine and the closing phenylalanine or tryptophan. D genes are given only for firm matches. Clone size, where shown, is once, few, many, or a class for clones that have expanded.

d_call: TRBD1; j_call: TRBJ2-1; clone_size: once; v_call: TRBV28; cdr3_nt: TGTGCCAGCAGTTCCCCCGGGACAGGTGACAATGAGCAGTTCTTC; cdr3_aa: CASSSPGTGDNEQFF
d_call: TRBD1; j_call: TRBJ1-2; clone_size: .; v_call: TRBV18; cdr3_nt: TGTGCCAGCTCACCCGACAGGGACTATGGCTACACCTTC; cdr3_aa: CASSPDRDYGYTF
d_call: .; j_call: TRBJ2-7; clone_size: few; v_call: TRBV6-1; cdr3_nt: TGTGCCAGCAGTGCGGGACACTTATACGAGCAGTACTTC; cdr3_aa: CASSAGHLYEQYF
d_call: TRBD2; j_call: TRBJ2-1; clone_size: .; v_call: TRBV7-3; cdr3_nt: TGTGCCAGCAGCCCTAGGACTAGCGGGAGTCCGTTCTTC; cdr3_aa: CASSPRTSGSPFF
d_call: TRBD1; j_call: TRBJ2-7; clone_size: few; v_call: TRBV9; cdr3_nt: TGTGCCAGCAGCGTAGAGGGACAGGATCCCTCCGAGCAGTACTTC; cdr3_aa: CASSVEGQDPSEQYF
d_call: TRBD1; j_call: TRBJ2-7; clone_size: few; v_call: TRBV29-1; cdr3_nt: TGCAGCGCCAGCCCCGGGACAGGGGACCACGAGCAGTACTTC; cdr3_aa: CSASPGTGDHEQYF
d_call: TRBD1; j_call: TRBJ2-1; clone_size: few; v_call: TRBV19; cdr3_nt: TGTGCCAGTAACAGGGGAGATTCATCCTACAATGAGCAGTTCTTC; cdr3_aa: CASNRGDSSYNEQFF
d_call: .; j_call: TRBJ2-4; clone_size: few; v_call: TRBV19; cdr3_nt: TGTGCCAGTCGATCTAGCGACCTCTTCACCGGAGCCAAAAACATTCAGTACTTC; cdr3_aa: CASRSSDLFTGAKNIQYF
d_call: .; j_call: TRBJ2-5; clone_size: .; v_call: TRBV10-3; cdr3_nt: TGTGCCATCAGTGAGAACACTAGCCCCCAAGAGACCCAGTACTTC; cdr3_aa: CAISENTSPQETQYF
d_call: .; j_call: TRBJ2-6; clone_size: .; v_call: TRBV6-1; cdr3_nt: TGTGCCAGCTTACAGTCTTTAGGGGCCAACGTCCTGACTTTC; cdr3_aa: CASLQSLGANVLTF
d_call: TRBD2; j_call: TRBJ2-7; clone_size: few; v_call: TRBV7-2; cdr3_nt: TGTGCCAGCAGTTCTCGGACTAGCGGCTACGAGCAGTACTTC; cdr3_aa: CASSSRTSGYEQYF
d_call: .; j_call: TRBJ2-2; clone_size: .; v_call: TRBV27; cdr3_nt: TGTGCCAGCAGTTCCGGTTATCCCGGGGAGCTGTTTTTT; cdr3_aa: CASSSGYPGELFF
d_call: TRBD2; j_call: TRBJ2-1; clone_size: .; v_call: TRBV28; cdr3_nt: TGTGCCAGCAATCTAGCGGGAGGCCCCTACAATGAGCAGTTCTTC; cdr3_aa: CASNLAGGPYNEQFF
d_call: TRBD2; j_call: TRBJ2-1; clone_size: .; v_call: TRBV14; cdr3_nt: TGTGCCAGCAGTTTGATGAGGACTAGCGGGAGGATTGAGCAGTTCTTC; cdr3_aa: CASSLMRTSGRIEQFF
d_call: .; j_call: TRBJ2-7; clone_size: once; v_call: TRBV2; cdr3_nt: TGTGCCAGCGACCTAGGACAGAAAACCTACGAGCAGTACTTC; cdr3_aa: CASDLGQKTYEQYF
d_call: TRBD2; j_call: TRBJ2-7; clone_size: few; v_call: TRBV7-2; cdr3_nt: TGTGCCAGCAGCTTAGCTTCTATTGCTAGCGGAACCTCCTACGAGCAGTACTTC; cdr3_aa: CASSLASIASGTSYEQYF
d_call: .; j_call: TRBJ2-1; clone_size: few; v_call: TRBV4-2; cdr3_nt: TGTGCCAGCAGCTTGGCCGGGTACAATGAGCAGTTCTTC; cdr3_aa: CASSLAGYNEQFF
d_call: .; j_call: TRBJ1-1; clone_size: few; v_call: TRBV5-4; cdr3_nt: TGTGCCAGCAGCTTTGCCCCAGGGAATTCTGAAGCTTTCTTT; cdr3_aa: CASSFAPGNSEAFF
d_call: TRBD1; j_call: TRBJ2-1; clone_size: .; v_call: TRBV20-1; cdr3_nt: TGCAGTGCTAGCACCGGGACAGGGCGGTTCTTC; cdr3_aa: CSASTGTGRFF
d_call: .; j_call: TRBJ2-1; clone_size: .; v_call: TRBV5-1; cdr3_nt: TGCGCCAGCAGCTTGACTGCCCATAACAATGAGCAGTTCTTC; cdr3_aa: CASSLTAHNNEQFF
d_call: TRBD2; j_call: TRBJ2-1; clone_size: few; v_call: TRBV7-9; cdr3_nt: TGTGCCAGCAGCTTAGCCCTAGCGGGAGGGATCAATGAGCAGTTCTTC; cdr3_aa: CASSLALAGGINEQFF
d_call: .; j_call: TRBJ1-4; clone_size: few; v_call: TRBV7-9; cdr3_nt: TGTGCCAGCAGCCACGCCGACAGGACGTTGTTTTTT; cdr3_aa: CASSHADRTLFF
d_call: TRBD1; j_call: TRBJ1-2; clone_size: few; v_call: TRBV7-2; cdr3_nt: TGTGCCAGCAGGGCGAGGGGACAGGGGAACAATGGCTACACCTTC; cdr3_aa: CASRARGQGNNGYTF
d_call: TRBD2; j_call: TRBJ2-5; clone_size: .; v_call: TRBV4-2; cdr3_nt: TGTGCCAGCAGCCAACGACTAGCGGGAGTGGAGACCCAGTACTTC; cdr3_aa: CASSQRLAGVETQYF
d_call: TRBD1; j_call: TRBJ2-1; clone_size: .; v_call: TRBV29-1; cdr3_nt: TGCAGCGTTGATCCGGGTACAGGGGGGACTCGAGACGATGAGCAGTTCTTC; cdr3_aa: CSVDPGTGGTRDDEQFF
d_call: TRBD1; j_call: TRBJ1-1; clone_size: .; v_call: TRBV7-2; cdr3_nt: TGTGCCAGCAGCCCAGACAGGGACTCTGAAGCTTTCTTT; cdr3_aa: CASSPDRDSEAFF
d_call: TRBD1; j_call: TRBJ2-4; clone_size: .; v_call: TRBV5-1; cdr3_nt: TGCGCCAGCAGCTCGGGACAGGGCGGAAACATTCAGTACTTC; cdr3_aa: CASSSGQGGNIQYF
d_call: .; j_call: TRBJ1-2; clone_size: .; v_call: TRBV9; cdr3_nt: TGTGCCAGCAGCCGACAGGACCGGGGCTACACCTTC; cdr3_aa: CASSRQDRGYTF
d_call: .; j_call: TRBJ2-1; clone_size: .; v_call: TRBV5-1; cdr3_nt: TGCGCCAGCAGCTTGGGACTAGGAAATGAGCAGTTCTTC; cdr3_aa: CASSLGLGNEQFF
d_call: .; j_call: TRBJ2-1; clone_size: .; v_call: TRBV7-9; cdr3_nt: TGTGCCAGCAGCTTATCAGGGGTTAGCCACAATGAGCAGTTCTTC; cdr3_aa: CASSLSGVSHNEQFF
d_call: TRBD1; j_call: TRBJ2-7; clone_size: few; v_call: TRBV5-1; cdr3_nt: TGCGCCAGCAGGGGACAGGGGCACTCCTACGAGCAGTACTTC; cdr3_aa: CASRGQGHSYEQYF
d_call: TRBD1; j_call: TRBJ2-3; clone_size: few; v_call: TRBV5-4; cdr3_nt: TGTGCCAGCAGCCTGGACAGGGCTAGCACAGATACGCAGTATTTT; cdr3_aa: CASSLDRASTDTQYF
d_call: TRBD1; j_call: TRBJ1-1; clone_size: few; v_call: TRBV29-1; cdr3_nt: TGCAGCGTTGCAGACAGGGTATTAACTGAAGCTTTCTTT; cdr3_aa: CSVADRVLTEAFF
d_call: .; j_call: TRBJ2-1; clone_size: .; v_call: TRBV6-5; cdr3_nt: TGTGCCAGCAGTTACTCGGGCGGGAAGCCTCTCAATGAGCAGTTCTTC; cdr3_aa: CASSYSGGKPLNEQFF
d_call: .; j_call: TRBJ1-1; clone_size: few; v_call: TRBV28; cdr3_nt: TGTGCCAGCAGCCCTGGACAGTTGAACACTGAAGCTTTCTTT; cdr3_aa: CASSPGQLNTEAFF
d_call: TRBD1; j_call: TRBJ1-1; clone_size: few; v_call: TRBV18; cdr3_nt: TGTGCCAGCTCATCGGACAGGGACAGTGAAGCTTTCTTT; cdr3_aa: CASSSDRDSEAFF
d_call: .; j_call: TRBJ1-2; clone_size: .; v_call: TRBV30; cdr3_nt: TGTGCCTGGAGTACGACAGACCTCTATGGCTACACCTTC; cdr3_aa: CAWSTTDLYGYTF